The text below deals with one T cell receptor beta chain. Its antigen remains unknown. Both 60 Vbeta primers and 13 Jbeta primers went into the PCR. TCRdb's copy holds only in-frame clones and misses some; the assay was immunoSEQ multiplex PCR. Altogether 130,000 to 150,000 clones are present, 78% being singletons, with the ten largest covering about 2.5%. Germline V gene lookup returns CDR1 LGHNT and CDR2 FRNRAP. The CDR3 runs to 16 residues. The V end lost 4 bases, the J end lost 7 bases, and 22 bases lay between the germline ends. The data are from a study of cytomegalovirus exposure and HLA in healthy donors. Overall study results and limits: Information on immune exposure was restricted to one variable (CMV serostatus).

The chain couples TRBV12-5 to TRBJ2-5; perhaps TRBD2 as D (6 bases). The TCR originated in a male donor in good health and CMV-seronegative. The sample taken for sequencing was PBMCs. CDR3 sequence: CASGSSGTSLGGTQYF. The CDR3 DNA is TGTGCTAGTGGTTCATCCGGGACTTCACTGGGTGGGACCCAGTACTTC.